Each of the 29 T cell receptor beta chains below was sequenced from the same sample in a study of blood T cell repertoires in COVID-19. Data came from immunoSEQ multiplex PCR; TCRdb stores just in-frame clones and leaves some out. The data show about 280,000 clones, roughly 80% seen once. The sample consisted of PBMCs or T cells enriched from blood (not recorded which). The receptors come from a man between 35 and 55 years old who had been exposed to COVID-19.

This clone was seen only a few times. The CDR3 DNA sequence: TGCGCCAGCAAAGTGACAGTTAATGAAAAACTGTTTTTT. It is translated as CASKVTVNEKLFF. The J gene is TRBJ1-4, the V gene TRBV5-1; D may be TRBD1 (5 bases). The germline V gene has CDR1 SGHRS and CDR2 YFSETQ. This CDR3 spans 13 amino acids. V was pared by 6 bases and J by 4 bases, with 10 bases between.

The V gene is TRBV7-8, the J gene TRBJ2-5, with 9 bases matching TRBD2. The germline CDR1 and CDR2 sequences are SGHVS and FQNEAQ. The CDR3 is made up of 13 amino acids. The trim removed 4 bases at V and 5 bases at J, leaving 2 bases unmatched. The CDR3 protein is CASSSAGGETQYF. In DNA form, the CDR3 reads TGTGCCAGCAGCTCAGCGGGAGGTGAGACCCAGTACTTC. Using reference TRBV7-8 and TRBJ2-5 for the parts outside the CDR3, the full variable domain is GAGVSQSPRYKVAKRGQDVALRCDPISGHVSLFWYQQALGQGPEFLTYFQNEAQLDKSGLPSDRFFAERPEGSVSTLKIQRTQQEDSAVYLCASSSAGGETQYFGPGTRLLVL.

This chain links TRBV5-1 with TRBJ2-3, with D possibly TRBD1 on 6 matching bases. CDR1 is SGHRS, CDR2 YFSETQ, per germline. V was trimmed by 4 bases and J by 4 bases, leaving 22 bases between them. The CDR3 runs to 17 residues. CDR3 in amino acids: CASSQQGGQVVSDTQYF. In DNA form, the CDR3 reads TGCGCCAGCAGCCAACAAGGGGGACAAGTGGTGTCAGATACGCAGTATTTT. The full variable domain, completed using reference TRBV5-1 and TRBJ2-3, is KAGVTQTPRYLIKTRGQQVTLSCSPISGHRSVSWYQQTPGQGLQFLFEYFSETQRNKGNFPGRFSGRQFSNSRSEMNVSTLELGDSALYLCASSQQGGQVVSDTQYFGPGTRLTVL.

This chain links TRBV10-3 with TRBJ2-1; no definite D call. Germline V gene sequence: CDR1 ENHRY, CDR2 SYGVKD. CDR3 length equals 13 residues. The V gene lost 6 bases and the J gene lost 4 bases, with 10 bases spanning the gap. CDR3 loop: CAIRETLYNEQFF. The CDR3 coding sequence is TGTGCCATCAGGGAGACTTTGTACAATGAGCAGTTCTTC.

The V call is TRBV30, the J call TRBJ2-7; 12 bases fit TRBD2. This CDR3 contains 13 residues. Looked up from germline, CDR1 is GTSNPN and CDR2 is SVGIG (reference sequence). With V trimmed by 2 bases and J by 10 bases, 6 bases remained unmatched. In DNA form, the CDR3 reads TGTGCCTGGAGTCCGGGACTAGCGGGCGACCAGTACTTC. This sequence encodes CAWSPGLAGDQYF.

The CDR3 DNA sequence: TGTGCCAGCAGCTCGGGACTAGCGGGAGTTGGGGAGACCCAGTACTTC. Encoded protein: CASSSGLAGVGETQYF. This rearrangement joins TRBV7-8 to TRBJ2-5; the match to TRBD2 covers 14 bases. The ends lost 4 bases at V and 5 bases at J; junction bases unmatched: 6. The CDR3 has 16 residues. The germline V gene encodes CDR1 SGHVS and CDR2 FQNEAQ.

The rearrangement joins TRBV30 to TRBJ2-1; possibly TRBD2 for D (6 bases). The length of the CDR3 is 13 residues. Germline V lookup: CDR1 GTSNPN, CDR2 SVGIG (reference sequence). V was cut by 2 bases and J by 9 bases, with 14 bases left in between. CDR3 sequence (DNA): TGTGCCTGGAGTCTGGGACTTCAAGGTGAGCAGTTCTTC. It encodes CAWSLGLQGEQFF.

This clone showed up just a few times. The chain has TRBV30 and TRBJ1-2; D may be TRBD1 (5 bases). The ends were cut back, 4 bases at V and 7 bases at J, with 16 bases in the middle. CDR1 is GTSNPN, CDR2 SVGIG, per germline (reference sequence). The CDR3 spans 13 residues. CDR3 DNA sequence: TGTGCCTGGATAAACGGGTGGGGCCGTGGCTACACCTTC. This sequence encodes CAWINGWGRGYTF.

The rearrangement uses TRBV10-3 and TRBJ2-7; 10 positions agree with TRBD1. The length of the CDR3 is 15 residues. Germline V gives CDR1 ENHRY, CDR2 SYGVKD. V was clipped by 2 bases and J by 7 bases; unmatched bases: 8. The CDR3 nucleotides read TGTGCCATCAGTGAGATATCCGGGACAGGGGTTGAGCAGTACTTC. Translating gives CAISEISGTGVEQYF.

This rearrangement joins TRBV5-1 to TRBJ2-7; weak D call: TRBD1 (5 bases). The CDR3 is 13 residues long. Trimming pared 7 bases from V and 4 bases from J, leaving 15 bases between. From germline, CDR1 is SGHRS and CDR2 YFSETQ. CDR3 residues: CASGLTVGYEQYF. The CDR3 DNA reads as TGCGCCAGCGGGCTGACAGTAGGGTACGAGCAGTACTTC.

This chain connects TRBV27 to TRBJ2-6, with D tentatively TRBD1 (5 bases). Per germline, CDR1 MNHEY and CDR2 SMNVEV (reference sequence). Trimming stripped 1 base from V and 0 bases from J, with 19 bases between. CDR3 length: 20 amino acids. The CDR3 reads CASSLFATVQMSSGANVLTF. CDR3 bases: TGTGCCAGCAGTTTATTTGCGACAGTACAAATGAGCTCTGGGGCCAACGTCCTGACTTTC.

This clone was seen a few times. The rearrangement joins TRBV5-6 to TRBJ1-4; 7 nucleotides line up with TRBD1. V gave up 4 bases and J gave up 5 bases; unmatched junction bases: 8. CDR3 length: 15 amino acids. CDR1 is SGHDT, CDR2 YYEEEE, per germline. The CDR3 sequence is CASSQRQGVNEKLFF. The CDR3, as DNA: TGTGCCAGCAGCCAACGACAGGGCGTAAATGAAAAACTGTTTTTT.

The chain combines TRBV12-3 or TRBV12-4 with TRBJ1-2; TRBD1 matches 8 bases. The CDR3 length is 12 residues. With V trimmed by 5 bases and J by 7 bases, 3 bases remained unmatched. In DNA form, the CDR3 reads TGTGCCAGCAGTCGACAGGGGCTTGGCTACACCTTC. This encodes CASSRQGLGYTF.

The chain has TRBV6-5 and TRBJ1-3; D uncertain. Germline V lookup: CDR1 MNHEY, CDR2 SVGAGI. The length of the CDR3 is 16 residues. Trimming cost V 2 bases and J 0 bases, with 11 bases left between them. CDR3 sequence reads: CASSYLGSDSGNTIYF. DNA for the CDR3: TGTGCCAGCAGTTACCTGGGGAGCGACTCTGGAAACACCATATATTTT.

The rearrangement uses TRBV19 and TRBJ1-1; no firm D call. This CDR3 contains 13 residues. Trimming removed 3 bases at V and 11 bases at J, with 16 bases between. Looked up from germline, CDR1 is LNHDA and CDR2 is SQIVND (reference sequence). CDR3 sequence: CASSMGRAGLAFF. Here the CDR3 DNA reads TGTGCCAGTAGTATGGGGAGGGCCGGGTTGGCTTTCTTT. The full variable domain, its missing parts supplied by reference TRBV19 and TRBJ1-1, is DGGITQSPKYLFRKEGQNVTLSCEQNLNHDAMYWYRQDPGQGLRLIYYSQIVNDFQKGDIAEGYSVSREKKESFPLTVTSAQKNPTAFYLCASSMGRAGLAFFGQGTRLTVV.

The chain has TRBV18 and TRBJ1-1; D perhaps matches TRBD1 (6 bases). In germline, CDR1 is KGHSH, CDR2 LQKENI. The CDR3 sequence is 11 residues long. Trimming removed 8 bases from V and 4 bases from J, with 8 bases in between. The CDR3, as DNA: TGTGCCAGCCTCAGGGGCACTGAAGCTTTCTTT. This encodes CASLRGTEAFF.

A few counts support this clone. DNA for the CDR3: TGTGCCAGCAGTGGGATAGCGGGGGAGACCCAGTACTTC. This codes for CASSGIAGETQYF. The chain employs TRBV2 and TRBJ2-5, with 8 bases identical to TRBD2. Trimming took 4 bases from V and 5 from J; bases not matched to a gene: 3. Germline CDR1 is SNHLY and CDR2 is FYNNEI. The CDR3 loop spans 13 amino acids. The full variable domain, in which reference TRBV2 and TRBJ2-5 provide the parts outside the CDR3, is EPEVTQTPSHQVTQMGQEVILRCVPISNHLYFYWYRQILGQKVEFLVSFYNNEISEKSEIFDDQFSVERPDGSNFTLKIRSTKLEDSAMYFCASSGIAGETQYFGPGTRLLVL.

This clone was counted between two and nine times. The V and J genes are TRBV29-1 and TRBJ1-4, with D possibly matching TRBD1 (5 bases). This CDR3 contains 13 residues. Germline CDR1 reads SQVTM; CDR2 reads ANQGSEA. The V end lost 0 bases, the J end lost 7 bases, and 9 bases lay between the germline ends. The CDR3 loop is CSVEDLGLEKLFF. CDR3 DNA: TGCAGCGTTGAAGATTTGGGGCTTGAAAAACTGTTTTTT.

The chain uses TRBV24-1 and TRBJ2-5; maybe TRBD1 (6 bases). The CDR3 spans 15 residues. CDR1 and CDR2 from the germline V gene are KGHDR and SFDVKD. Deletions cut 3 bases from V and 5 bases from J, with 15 bases between. The CDR3 nucleotides read TGTGCCACCAGTGATCACAGGGAGTCGGGGGAGACCCAGTACTTC. Protein product: CATSDHRESGETQYF.

V and J are TRBV5-1 and TRBJ1-1; no definite D call. The CDR3 runs to 14 residues. Trimming left V 3 bases short and J 5 bases short, with 14 bases between. CDR1 and CDR2 (germline): SGHRS, YFSETQ. CDR3 coding DNA: TGCGCCAGCAGCTCATACCCGGCCGGGACTGAAGCTTTCTTT. It codes for CASSSYPAGTEAFF. Variable domain in full (rest from reference TRBV5-1 and TRBJ1-1): KAGVTQTPRYLIKTRGQQVTLSCSPISGHRSVSWYQQTPGQGLQFLFEYFSETQRNKGNFPGRFSGRQFSNSRSEMNVSTLELGDSALYLCASSSYPAGTEAFFGQGTRLTVV.

Concerning this clone itself: The junction shows a germline mismatch at one end, possibly a read error. The chain combines TRBV7-7 with TRBJ2-7; D may be TRBD1 (5 bases). The germline gives CDR1 SSHAT, CDR2 FNYEAQ (reference sequence). The CDR3 length is 14 residues. CDR3 sequence: CASSPTHRSHEQYF. The CDR3 DNA follows: TGTGCTAGCAGCCCCACCCACAGGTCCCACGAGCAGTACTTC.

The rearrangement links TRBV7-9 to TRBJ1-6, with 11 bases that match TRBD1. Germline V gene sequence: CDR1 SEHNR, CDR2 FQNEAQ (reference sequence). V lost 5 bases to trimming and J lost 5 bases; unmatched junction nucleotides: 8. This CDR3 contains 17 residues. For the CDR3, the DNA is TGTGCCAGCAGCCCTCGGACAGGGGGCGTGAATAATTCACCCCTCCACTTT. This encodes CASSPRTGGVNNSPLHF.

V is TRBV7-9 and J is TRBJ2-3; TRBD2 might be the D (5 bases). CDR3 length: 15 residues. Germline-derived CDR1 and CDR2 are SEHNR and FQNEAQ (reference sequence). V lost 5 bases and J 0 bases, leaving 12 bases between the germline ends. CDR3 coding DNA: TGTGCCAGCAGCCCCACCGGGGTGAGCACAGATACGCAGTATTTT. Protein sequence: CASSPTGVSTDTQYF.

V and J are TRBV27 and TRBJ1-2; 7 positions agree with TRBD1. J was trimmed by 4 bases and V by 8 bases; bases with no gene match: 4. CDR1 and CDR2 from the germline V gene are MNHEY and SMNVEV (reference sequence). This CDR3 spans 12 amino acids. CDR3 in DNA: TGTGCCAGCGGGGGACAGACCTATGGCTACACCTTC. Translation gives CASGGQTYGYTF.

The chain couples TRBV28 to TRBJ1-2, with D hard to call. Germline CDR1 and CDR2: MDHEN and SYDVKM. Trimming removed 5 bases at V and 8 bases at J, with 12 bases between. CDR3 size: 12 residues. Written as DNA, the CDR3 is TGTGCCAGCAGTCCGCCGACATTCGGCTACACCTTC. It specifies CASSPPTFGYTF.

The J gene is TRBJ2-3, the V gene TRBV19, with unresolved D. CDR1 LNHDA and CDR2 SQIVND come from the germline V gene (reference sequence). This CDR3 region has 13 residues. Trimming pared 4 bases from V and 5 bases from J, leaving 10 bases between. CDR3 sequence reads: CASSTSNKDTQYF. CDR3 sequence (DNA): TGTGCCAGTAGTACCTCCAACAAAGATACGCAGTATTTT. Drawing the rest from reference TRBV19 and TRBJ2-3, the complete variable domain is DGGITQSPKYLFRKEGQNVTLSCEQNLNHDAMYWYRQDPGQGLRLIYYSQIVNDFQKGDIAEGYSVSREKKESFPLTVTSAQKNPTAFYLCASSTSNKDTQYFGPGTRLTVL.

The V call is TRBV7-6, the J call TRBJ1-5; D call uncertain. V lost 4 bases and J lost 0, with 13 bases in between. CDR1 is SGHVS, CDR2 FNYEAQ, per germline. The length of the CDR3 is 16 residues. CDR3 sequence reads: CASSSEARYSNQPQHF. The CDR3 coding sequence is TGTGCCAGCAGCTCCGAGGCGCGTTATAGCAATCAGCCCCAGCATTTT.

CDR3 sequence: CASSRESWGTEAFF. The DNA for the CDR3 is TGTGCCAGCAGTAGGGAGTCGTGGGGCACTGAAGCTTTCTTT. The chain uses TRBV2 and TRBJ1-1; no clear D. CDR1 SNHLY and CDR2 FYNNEI come from the germline V gene. V lost 5 bases to trimming and J lost 4 bases, with 14 bases between them. The CDR3 is made up of 14 amino acids.

The chain recombines TRBV6-1 with TRBJ2-2; 8 bases are shared with TRBD2. Trimming took 0 bases from V and 4 from J; bases not matched to a gene: 4. The CDR3 runs to 16 residues. From germline, CDR1 is MNHNS and CDR2 SASEGT. The CDR3 nucleotides read TGTGCCAGCAGTGAAGCCGGGGGGGCCTTCACCGGGGAGCTGTTTTTT. Translating it yields CASSEAGGAFTGELFF.